Shown below are 5 T cell receptor beta chains from a single sample sequenced in a study of T-cell reconstitution after alpha-beta-depleted transplantation in children. During its preparation, the TCRbeta library received unique molecular identifiers. TCRdb used MiXCR to reprocess the PCR reads, holding one entry per CDR3 protein. The sample holds 200,000 to 300,000 distinct CDR3 sequences; roughly a quarter are singletons and the top ten take 4.8%. The material sequenced was PBMCs, mostly from graft donor cells, taken 360 days after TCRalphabeta/CD19-depleted stem cell transplant. These TCRs come from a female patient aged 2-15 years who had a stem cell transplant for congenital amegakaryocytic thrombocytopenia, so the T cells may come from the graft donor.

This clonotype was counted a few times. This sequence joins TRBV28 and TRBJ1-2, with 7 nucleotides matching TRBD1. J lost 4 bases, V lost 6 bases, and 11 bases had no gene match. The CDR3 totals 15 residues. Germline V gene lookup returns CDR1 MDHEN and CDR2 SYDVKM. The DNA of the CDR3 is TGTGCCAGCAGCAATGATCCACAGGGGATCTATGGCTACACCTTC. Protein product: CASSNDPQGIYGYTF.

This clonotype was picked up a small number of times. This sequence joins TRBV20-1 and TRBJ2-1; D is possibly TRBD1 or TRBD2 (5 bases each). This CDR3 contains 12 residues. The V gene lost 6 bases and the J gene lost 1 base, with 7 bases spanning the gap. From germline, CDR1 is DFQATT and CDR2 SNEGSKA (reference sequence). The CDR3 nucleotides read TGCAGTGCGGGACCGTCCTACAATGAGCAGTTCTTC. Its protein is CSAGPSYNEQFF.

The chain is built from TRBV24-1 and TRBJ1-2; weak D call: TRBD1 (6 bases). Trimming took 3 bases from V and 7 from J, leaving 14 bases between them. This CDR3 region has 14 residues. Germline V gene data show CDR1 as KGHDR and CDR2 as SFDVKD. CDR3 nucleotide sequence: TGTGCCACCAGTGATCCAAAGTGGGGGCTTGGCTACACCTTC. Translated: CATSDPKWGLGYTF.

The chain carries TRBV7-8 and TRBJ2-2; the match to TRBD2 covers 13 bases. CDR1 and CDR2 from the germline V gene are SGHVS and FQNEAQ. CDR3 length: 21 amino acids. V shed 1 base and J 5 bases; nucleotides not matched to a gene: 16. The DNA for the CDR3 is TGTGCCAGCAGCTTAGAGCGCTGGGGACTAGCGGGGTCGAAATCAACCGGGGAGCTGTTTTTT. Its protein product is CASSLERWGLAGSKSTGELFF.

With respect to this clonotype: A read error may produce the germline difference seen at one junction end. The chain recombines TRBV4-2 with TRBJ1-1; D gene ambiguous. CDR1 and CDR2 from the germline V gene are LGHNA and YNFKEQ. The CDR3 loop spans 13 amino acids. For the CDR3, the DNA is TGTGTCAGCAGGACTAAACCACATGTCGAAGCTTTCTTT. Translating it yields CVSRTKPHVEAFF.